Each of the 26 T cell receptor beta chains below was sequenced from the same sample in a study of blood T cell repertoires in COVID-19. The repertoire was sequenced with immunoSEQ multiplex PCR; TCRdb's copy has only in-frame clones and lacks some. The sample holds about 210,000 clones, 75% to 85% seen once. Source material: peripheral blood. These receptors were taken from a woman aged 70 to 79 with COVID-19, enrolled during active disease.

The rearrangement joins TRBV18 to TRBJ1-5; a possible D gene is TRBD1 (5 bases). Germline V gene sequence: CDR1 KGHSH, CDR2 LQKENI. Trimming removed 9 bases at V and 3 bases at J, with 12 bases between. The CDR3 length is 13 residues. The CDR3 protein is CASCDSFNQPQHF. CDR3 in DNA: TGTGCCAGTTGCGACAGCTTCAATCAGCCCCAGCATTTT.

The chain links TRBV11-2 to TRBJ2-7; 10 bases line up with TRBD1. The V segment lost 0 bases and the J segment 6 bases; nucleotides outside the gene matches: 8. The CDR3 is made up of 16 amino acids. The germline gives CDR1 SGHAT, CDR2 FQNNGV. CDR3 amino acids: CASSLELRTGGLEQYF. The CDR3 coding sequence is TGTGCCAGCAGCTTAGAACTAAGGACAGGGGGACTCGAGCAGTACTTC.

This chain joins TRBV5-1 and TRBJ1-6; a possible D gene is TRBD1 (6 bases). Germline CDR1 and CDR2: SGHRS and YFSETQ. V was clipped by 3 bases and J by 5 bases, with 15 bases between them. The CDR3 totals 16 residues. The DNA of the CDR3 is TGCGCCAGCAGCTCGGGTACAGGGCTAAATAATTCACCCCTCCACTTT. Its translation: CASSSGTGLNNSPLHF.

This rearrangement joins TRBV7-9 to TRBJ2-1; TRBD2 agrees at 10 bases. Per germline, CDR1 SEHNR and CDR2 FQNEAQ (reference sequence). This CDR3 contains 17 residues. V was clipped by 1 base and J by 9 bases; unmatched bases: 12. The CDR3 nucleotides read TGTGCCAGCAGCTTAGGTTCCAGCGGGAGGGCTGGTGGTGAGCAGTTCTTC. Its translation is CASSLGSSGRAGGEQFF. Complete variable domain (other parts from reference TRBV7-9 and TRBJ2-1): DTGVSQNPRHKITKRGQNVTFRCDPISEHNRLYWYRQTLGQGPEFLTYFQNEAQLEKSRLLSDRFSAERPKGSFSTLEIQRTEQGDSAMYLCASSLGSSGRAGGEQFFGPGTRLTVL.

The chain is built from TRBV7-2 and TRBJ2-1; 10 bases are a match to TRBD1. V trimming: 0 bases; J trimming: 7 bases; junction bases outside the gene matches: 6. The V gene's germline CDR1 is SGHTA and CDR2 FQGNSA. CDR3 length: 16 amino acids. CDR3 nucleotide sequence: TGTGCCAGCAGCTTAGCTCCGGGACAGGGGCAGAATGAGCAGTTCTTC. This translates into CASSLAPGQGQNEQFF.

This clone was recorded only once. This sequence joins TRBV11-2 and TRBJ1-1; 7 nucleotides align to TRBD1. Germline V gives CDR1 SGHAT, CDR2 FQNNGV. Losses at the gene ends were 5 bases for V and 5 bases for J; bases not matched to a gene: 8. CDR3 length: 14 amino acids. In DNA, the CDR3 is TGTGCCAGCAGCACCCGACAGGGTTGGACTGAAGCTTTCTTT. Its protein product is CASSTRQGWTEAFF.

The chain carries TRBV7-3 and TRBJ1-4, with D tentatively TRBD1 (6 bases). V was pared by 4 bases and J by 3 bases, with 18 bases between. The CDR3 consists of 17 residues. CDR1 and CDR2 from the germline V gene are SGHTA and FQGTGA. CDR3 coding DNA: TGTGCCAGCAGCTCCACGAGGCAGTCAGGGGCTAATGAAAAACTGTTTTTT. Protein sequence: CASSSTRQSGANEKLFF.

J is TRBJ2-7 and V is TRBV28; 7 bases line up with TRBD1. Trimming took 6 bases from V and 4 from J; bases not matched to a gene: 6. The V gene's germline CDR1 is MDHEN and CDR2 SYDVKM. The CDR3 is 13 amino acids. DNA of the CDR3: TGTGCCAGCAGCCCGGGACAGACATACGAGCAGTACTTC. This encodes CASSPGQTYEQYF.

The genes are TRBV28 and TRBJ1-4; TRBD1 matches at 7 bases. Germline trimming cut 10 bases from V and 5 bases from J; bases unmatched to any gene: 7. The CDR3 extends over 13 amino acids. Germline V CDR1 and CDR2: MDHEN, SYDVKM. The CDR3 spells CATRTGGNEKLFF. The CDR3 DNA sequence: TGTGCCACGAGGACAGGCGGAAATGAAAAACTGTTTTTT.

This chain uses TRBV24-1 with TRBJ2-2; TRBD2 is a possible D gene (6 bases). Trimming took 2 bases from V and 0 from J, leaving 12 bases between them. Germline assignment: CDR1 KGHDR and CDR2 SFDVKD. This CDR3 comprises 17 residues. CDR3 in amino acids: CATSDSAWGANTGELFF. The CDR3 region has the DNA TGTGCCACCAGTGATTCGGCTTGGGGGGCGAACACCGGGGAGCTGTTTTTT.

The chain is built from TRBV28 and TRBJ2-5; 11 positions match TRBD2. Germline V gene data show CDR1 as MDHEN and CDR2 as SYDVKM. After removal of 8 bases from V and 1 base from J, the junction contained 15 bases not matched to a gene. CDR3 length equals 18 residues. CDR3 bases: TGTGCCAGCCCACGAGGGACTAGCGGAAGGGTCTGCCAAGAGACCCAGTACTTC. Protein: CASPRGTSGRVCQETQYF.

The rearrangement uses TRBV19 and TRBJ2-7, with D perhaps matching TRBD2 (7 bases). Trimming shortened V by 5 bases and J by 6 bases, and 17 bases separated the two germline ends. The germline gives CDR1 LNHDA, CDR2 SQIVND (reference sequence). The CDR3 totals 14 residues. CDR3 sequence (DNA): TGTGCCAGTAGTTCCGAGGGGGGGGTCGGCGAGCAGTACTTC. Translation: CASSSEGGVGEQYF. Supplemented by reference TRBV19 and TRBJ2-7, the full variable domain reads DGGITQSPKYLFRKEGQNVTLSCEQNLNHDAMYWYRQDPGQGLRLIYYSQIVNDFQKGDIAEGYSVSREKKESFPLTVTSAQKNPTAFYLCASSSEGGVGEQYFGPGTRLTVT.

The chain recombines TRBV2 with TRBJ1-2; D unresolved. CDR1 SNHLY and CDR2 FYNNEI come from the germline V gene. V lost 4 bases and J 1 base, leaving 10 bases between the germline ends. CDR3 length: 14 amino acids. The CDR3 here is CASSASQVNYGYTF. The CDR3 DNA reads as TGTGCCAGCAGTGCATCCCAGGTTAACTATGGCTACACCTTC.

CDR3 DNA: TGTGCCAGCAGCACCCGTCGAGCTGGAAACACCATATATTTT. Translating gives CASSTRRAGNTIYF. V usage is TRBV7-2 and J usage is TRBJ1-3; D gene uncertain. The V gene lost 5 bases and the J gene lost 2 bases, with 10 bases spanning the gap. This CDR3 region has 14 residues. Germline CDR1 is SGHTA and CDR2 is FQGNSA. Full variable domain (remainder filled in from reference TRBV7-2 and TRBJ1-3): GAGVSQSPSNKVTEKGKDVELRCDPISGHTALYWYRQSLGQGLEFLIYFQGNSAPDKSGLPSDRFSAERTGGSVSTLTIQRTQQEDSAVYLCASSTRRAGNTIYFGEGSWLTVV.

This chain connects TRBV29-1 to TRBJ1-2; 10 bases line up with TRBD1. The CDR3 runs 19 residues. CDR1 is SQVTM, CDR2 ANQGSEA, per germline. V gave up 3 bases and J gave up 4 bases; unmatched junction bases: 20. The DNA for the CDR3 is TGCAGCGTTGATCGTCCGATGGGACAGGGGTCCCGTGGCCCCTATGGCTACACCTTC. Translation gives CSVDRPMGQGSRGPYGYTF. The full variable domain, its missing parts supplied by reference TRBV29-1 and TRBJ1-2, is SAVISQKPSRDICQRGTSLTIQCQVDSQVTMMFWYRQQPGQSLTLIATANQGSEATYESGFVIDKFPISRPNLTFSTLTVSNMSPEDSSIYLCSVDRPMGQGSRGPYGYTFGSGTRLTVV.

The CDR3 is CASSYPATGGHTEAFF. CDR3 nucleotide sequence: TGTGCCAGCAGTTACCCAGCGACAGGGGGGCACACTGAAGCTTTCTTT. The chain links TRBV6-2 or TRBV6-3 to TRBJ1-1; TRBD1 agrees at 9 bases. This CDR3 spans 16 amino acids. CDR1 is MNHEY and CDR2 is SVGEGT in the germline V gene. V shed 2 bases, J shed 3 bases, and the junction held 7 bases outside the gene matches.

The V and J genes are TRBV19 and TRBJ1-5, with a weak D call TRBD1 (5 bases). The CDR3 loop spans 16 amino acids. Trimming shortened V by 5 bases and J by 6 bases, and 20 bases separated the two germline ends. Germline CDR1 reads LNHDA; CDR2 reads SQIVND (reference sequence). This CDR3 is CASSVGGAARTQPQHF. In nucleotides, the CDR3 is TGTGCCAGTAGTGTCGGAGGGGCCGCCAGGACTCAGCCCCAGCATTTT.

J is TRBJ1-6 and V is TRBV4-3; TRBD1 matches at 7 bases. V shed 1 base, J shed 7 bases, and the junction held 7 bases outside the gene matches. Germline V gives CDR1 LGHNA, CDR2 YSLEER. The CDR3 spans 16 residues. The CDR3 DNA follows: TGCGCCAGCAGCCAAGCTGGGGACAGAGCAAATTCACCCCTCCACTTT. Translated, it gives CASSQAGDRANSPLHF.

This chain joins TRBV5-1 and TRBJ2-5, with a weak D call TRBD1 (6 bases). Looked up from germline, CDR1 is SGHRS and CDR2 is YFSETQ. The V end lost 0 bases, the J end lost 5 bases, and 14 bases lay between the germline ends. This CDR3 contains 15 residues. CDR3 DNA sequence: TGCGCCAGCAGCTTGGCCGGACAGCCCCCCGAGACCCAGTACTTC. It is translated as CASSLAGQPPETQYF.

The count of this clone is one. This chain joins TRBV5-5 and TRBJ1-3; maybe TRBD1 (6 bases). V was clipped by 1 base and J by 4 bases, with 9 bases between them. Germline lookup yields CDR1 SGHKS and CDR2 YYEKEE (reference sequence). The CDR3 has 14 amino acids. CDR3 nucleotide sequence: TGTGCCAGCAGCTTGATGGGGGCCGGAAACACCATATATTTT. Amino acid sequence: CASSLMGAGNTIYF.

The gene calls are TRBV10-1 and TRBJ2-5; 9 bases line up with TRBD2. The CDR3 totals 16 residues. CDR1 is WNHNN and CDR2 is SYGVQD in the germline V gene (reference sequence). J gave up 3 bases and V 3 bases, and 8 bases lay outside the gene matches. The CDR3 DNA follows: TGCGCCAGCAGTGAAACGGGGGTAGCGGGAGAAGAGACCCAGTACTTC. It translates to CASSETGVAGEETQYF.

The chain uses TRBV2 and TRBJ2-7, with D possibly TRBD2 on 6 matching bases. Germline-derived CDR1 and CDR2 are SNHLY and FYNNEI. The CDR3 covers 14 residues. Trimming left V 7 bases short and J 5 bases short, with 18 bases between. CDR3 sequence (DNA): TGTGCCAGCACGGGGGAGTGGCAGGGAGACGAGCAGTACTTC. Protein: CASTGEWQGDEQYF.

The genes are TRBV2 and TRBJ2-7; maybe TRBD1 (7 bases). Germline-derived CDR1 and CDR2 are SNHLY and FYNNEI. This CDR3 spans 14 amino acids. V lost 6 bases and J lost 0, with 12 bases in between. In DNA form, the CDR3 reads TGTGCCAGCAGGGCCAGGGGGGACTCCTACGAGCAGTACTTC. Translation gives CASRARGDSYEQYF. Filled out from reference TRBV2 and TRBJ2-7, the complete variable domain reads EPEVTQTPSHQVTQMGQEVILRCVPISNHLYFYWYRQILGQKVEFLVSFYNNEISEKSEIFDDQFSVERPDGSNFTLKIRSTKLEDSAMYFCASRARGDSYEQYFGPGTRLTVT.

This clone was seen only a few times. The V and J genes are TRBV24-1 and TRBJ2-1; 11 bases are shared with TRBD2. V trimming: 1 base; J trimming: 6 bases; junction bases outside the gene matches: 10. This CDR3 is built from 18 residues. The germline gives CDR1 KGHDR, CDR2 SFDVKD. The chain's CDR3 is CATSDFRTSGSLGNEQFF. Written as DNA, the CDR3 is TGTGCCACCAGTGATTTTCGAACTAGCGGGAGCCTGGGCAATGAGCAGTTCTTC.

DNA of the CDR3: TGTGCCACCAGCAGAGATTATTCCGCGAATAGCAATCAGCCCCAGCATTTT. This encodes CATSRDYSANSNQPQHF. This rearrangement joins TRBV15 to TRBJ1-5; D remains unclear. Trimming shortened V by 0 bases and J by 0 bases, and 12 bases separated the two germline ends. Germline CDR1 LNHNV, CDR2 YYDKDF (reference sequence). The CDR3 contains 17 residues.

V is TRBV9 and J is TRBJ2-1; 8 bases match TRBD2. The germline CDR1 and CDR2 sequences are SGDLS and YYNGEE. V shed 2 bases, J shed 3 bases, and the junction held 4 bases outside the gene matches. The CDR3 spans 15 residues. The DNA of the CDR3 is TGTGCCAGCAGCGTTGGGCTAGCGGGCTACAATGAGCAGTTCTTC. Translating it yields CASSVGLAGYNEQFF.